This T cell receptor (beta chain) was found in a study of control samples from healthy donors and cancer patients. V was clipped by 2 bases and J by 5 bases, with 9 bases between them. This CDR3 has 14 amino acids. Germline values: CDR1 MGHRA, CDR2 YSYEKL. Libraries were prepared by immunoSEQ multiplex PCR; TCRdb keeps only in-frame clonotypes and omits some of them. The sample has about 98,000 clones, roughly 86% seen once. The clonotype comes from a man aged 55 to 70 in good health. Sequences were obtained from blood. The chain has TRBV4-1 and TRBJ1-4; D is ambiguous. CDR3 nucleotides: TGCGCCAGCAGCCAAATGGGGAGAAATGAAAAACTGTTTTTT. This codes for CASSQMGRNEKLFF.